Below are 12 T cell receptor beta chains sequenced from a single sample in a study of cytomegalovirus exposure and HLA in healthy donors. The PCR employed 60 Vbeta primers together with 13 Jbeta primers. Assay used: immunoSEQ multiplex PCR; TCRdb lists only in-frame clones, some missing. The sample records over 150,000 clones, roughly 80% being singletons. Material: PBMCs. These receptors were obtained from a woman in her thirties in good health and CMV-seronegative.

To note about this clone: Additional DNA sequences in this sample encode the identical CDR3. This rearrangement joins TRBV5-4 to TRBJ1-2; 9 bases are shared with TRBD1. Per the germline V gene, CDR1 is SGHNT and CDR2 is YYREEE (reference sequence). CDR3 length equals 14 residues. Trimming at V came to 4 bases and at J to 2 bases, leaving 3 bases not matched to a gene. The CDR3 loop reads CASSPDRGNYGYTF. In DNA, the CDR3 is TGTGCCAGCAGCCCGGACAGGGGAAACTATGGCTACACCTTC.

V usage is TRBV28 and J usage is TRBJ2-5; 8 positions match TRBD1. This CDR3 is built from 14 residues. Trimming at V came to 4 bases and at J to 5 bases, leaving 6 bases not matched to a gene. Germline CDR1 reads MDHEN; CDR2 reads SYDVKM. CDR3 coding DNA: TGTGCCAGCAGTTCGACAGGGGTAGCGGAGACCCAGTACTTC. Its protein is CASSSTGVAETQYF.

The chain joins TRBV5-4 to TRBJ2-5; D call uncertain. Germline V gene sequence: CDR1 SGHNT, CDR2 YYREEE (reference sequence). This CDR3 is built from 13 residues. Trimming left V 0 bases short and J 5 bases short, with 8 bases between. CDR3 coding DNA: TGTGCCAGCAGCTTGGGTCCTGAGGAGACCCAGTACTTC. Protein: CASSLGPEETQYF.

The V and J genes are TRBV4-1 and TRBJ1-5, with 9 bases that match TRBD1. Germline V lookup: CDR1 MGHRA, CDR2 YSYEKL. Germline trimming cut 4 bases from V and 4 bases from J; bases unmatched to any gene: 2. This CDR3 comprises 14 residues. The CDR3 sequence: CASSRDRGNQPQHF. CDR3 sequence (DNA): TGCGCCAGCAGCCGAGACAGGGGGAATCAGCCCCAGCATTTT.

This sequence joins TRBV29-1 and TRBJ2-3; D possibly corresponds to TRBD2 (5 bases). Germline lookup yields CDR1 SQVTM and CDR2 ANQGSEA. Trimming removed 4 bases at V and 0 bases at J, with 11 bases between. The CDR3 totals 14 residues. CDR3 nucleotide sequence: TGCAGCGTTGCCACTAGTTTCAGCACAGATACGCAGTATTTT. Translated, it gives CSVATSFSTDTQYF.

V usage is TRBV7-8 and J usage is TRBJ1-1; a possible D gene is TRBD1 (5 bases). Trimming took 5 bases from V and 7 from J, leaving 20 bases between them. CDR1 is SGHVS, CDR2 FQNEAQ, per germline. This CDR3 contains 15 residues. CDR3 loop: CASSPLRQNRVEAFF. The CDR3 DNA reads TGTGCCAGCAGCCCCCTTCGACAGAATAGAGTTGAAGCTTTCTTT.

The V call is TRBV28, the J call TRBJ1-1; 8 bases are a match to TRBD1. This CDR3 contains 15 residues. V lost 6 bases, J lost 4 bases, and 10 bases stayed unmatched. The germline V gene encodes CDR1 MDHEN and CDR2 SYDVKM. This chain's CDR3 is CASSPRGQGATEAFF. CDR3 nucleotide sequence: TGTGCCAGCAGCCCCCGAGGACAGGGAGCCACTGAAGCTTTCTTT.

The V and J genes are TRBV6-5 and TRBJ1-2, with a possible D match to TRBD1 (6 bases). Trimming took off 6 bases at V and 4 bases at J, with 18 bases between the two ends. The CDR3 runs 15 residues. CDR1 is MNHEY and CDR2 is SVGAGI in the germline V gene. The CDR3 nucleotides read TGTGCCAGCAGCTCAGGGGCCCGCTTCCTCTATGGCTACACCTTC. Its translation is CASSSGARFLYGYTF.

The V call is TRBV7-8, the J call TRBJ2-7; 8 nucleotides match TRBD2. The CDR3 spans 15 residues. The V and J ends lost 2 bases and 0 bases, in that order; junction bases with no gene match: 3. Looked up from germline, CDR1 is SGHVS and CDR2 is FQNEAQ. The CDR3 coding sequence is TGTGCCAGCAGCTTACTAGCGGGTCACTCCTACGAGCAGTACTTC. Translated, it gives CASSLLAGHSYEQYF.

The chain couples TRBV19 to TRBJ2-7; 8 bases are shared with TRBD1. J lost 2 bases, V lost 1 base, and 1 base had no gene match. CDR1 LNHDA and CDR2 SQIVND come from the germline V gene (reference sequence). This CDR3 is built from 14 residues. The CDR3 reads CASSIATGAYEQYF. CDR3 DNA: TGTGCCAGTAGTATAGCGACAGGGGCCTACGAGCAGTACTTC.

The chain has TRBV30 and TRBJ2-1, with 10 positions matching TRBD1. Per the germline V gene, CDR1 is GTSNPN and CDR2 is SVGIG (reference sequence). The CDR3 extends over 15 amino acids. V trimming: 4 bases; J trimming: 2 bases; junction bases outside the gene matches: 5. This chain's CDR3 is CAWILGTGAYNEQFF. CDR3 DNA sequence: TGTGCCTGGATACTCGGGACAGGGGCCTACAATGAGCAGTTCTTC.

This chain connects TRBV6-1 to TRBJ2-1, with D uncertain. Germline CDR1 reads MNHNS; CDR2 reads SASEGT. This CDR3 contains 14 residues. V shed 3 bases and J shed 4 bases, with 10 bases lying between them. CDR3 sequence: CASSDRFRYNEQFF. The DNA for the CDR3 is TGTGCCAGCAGTGATAGGTTCAGGTACAATGAGCAGTTCTTC.